What follows are 8 T cell receptor beta chains derived from one specimen sequenced in a study of cytomegalovirus exposure and HLA in healthy donors. The PCR ran on 60 Vbeta and 13 Jbeta primers. Produced via immunoSEQ multiplex PCR; TCRdb's table is partial and in-frame only. Found here are 100,000 to 120,000 clones, more than 65% of them singletons; the top ten hold around 5.9%. Sequencing was done on a sample of PBMCs. These receptors all stem from a man aged 30 to 39 in good health and CMV-seropositive.

V is TRBV7-8 and J is TRBJ2-5, with D perhaps TRBD2 (5 bases). CDR1 is SGHVS, CDR2 FQNEAQ, per germline. The CDR3 loop spans 15 amino acids. Deletions cut 5 bases from V and 5 bases from J, with 18 bases between. CDR3 amino acids: CASSLIEAEGETQYF. The CDR3, as DNA: TGTGCCAGCAGCCTTATTGAGGCTGAGGGCGAGACCCAGTACTTC.

This clone was detected only once. This chain uses TRBV27 with TRBJ2-5; the match to TRBD1 covers 11 bases. V was pared by 4 bases and J by 4 bases, with 20 bases of the junction left unmatched. CDR1 MNHEY and CDR2 SMNVEV come from the germline V gene (reference sequence). This CDR3 region has 20 residues. The DNA for the CDR3 is TGTGCCAGCAGTTCTTGGGGCCTAACGACCGGGACAGGGGGTAGAGAGACCCAGTACTTC. The encoded protein is CASSSWGLTTGTGGRETQYF.

The chain is built from TRBV5-1 and TRBJ1-4; unclear D gene. V lost 2 bases, J lost 8 bases, and 7 bases lay in between. Germline CDR1 reads SGHRS; CDR2 reads YFSETQ. This CDR3 has 12 amino acids. Written as DNA, the CDR3 is TGCGCCAGCAGCTTTGCGGGGGAAAAACTGTTTTTT. Translation: CASSFAGEKLFF.

This chain uses TRBV30 with TRBJ2-2; possibly TRBD1 for D (5 bases). The germline V gene encodes CDR1 GTSNPN and CDR2 SVGIG (reference sequence). This CDR3 has 14 residues. Trimming stripped 1 base from V and 2 bases from J, with 8 bases between. This CDR3 is CAWSGRTNTGELFF. CDR3 bases: TGTGCCTGGAGTGGACGGACAAACACCGGGGAGCTGTTTTTT.

The rearrangement joins TRBV28 to TRBJ1-5, with 8 bases fitting TRBD1. Germline CDR1 and CDR2: MDHEN and SYDVKM. This CDR3 spans 16 amino acids. The V gene end was trimmed by 4 bases and the J gene end by 2 bases; junction bases not matched to a gene: 7. The CDR3 sequence is CASSWDRPSGNQPQHF. The CDR3 DNA follows: TGTGCCAGCAGTTGGGACAGGCCCTCGGGCAATCAGCCCCAGCATTTT.

The CDR3 sequence is CASSGTGGGGYEKLFF. In DNA, the CDR3 is TGTGCCAGCAGCGGGACAGGGGGCGGGGGATATGAAAAACTGTTTTTT. The V call is TRBV7-9, the J call TRBJ1-4; 12 bases agree with TRBD1. This CDR3 is built from 16 residues. Germline V lookup: CDR1 SEHNR, CDR2 FQNEAQ (reference sequence). V was pared by 5 bases and J by 6 bases, with 7 bases of the junction left unmatched.

CDR3 amino acids: CASTPGEQSSYEQYF. The CDR3 nucleotides are TGTGCCAGCACCCCTGGGGAGCAGAGCTCCTACGAGCAGTACTTC. This chain links TRBV11-2 with TRBJ2-7; D is possibly TRBD2 (5 bases). The CDR3 has 15 amino acids. CDR1 and CDR2 (germline): SGHAT, FQNNGV. Trimming shortened V by 7 bases and J by 0 bases, and 16 bases separated the two germline ends.

The CDR3 region is CASSALRTGPYYTF. For the CDR3, the DNA is TGTGCCAGCAGCGCACTCCGGACAGGTCCTTACTACACCTTC. The V call is TRBV7-9, the J call TRBJ1-2; 7 bases are shared with TRBD1. From germline, CDR1 is SEHNR and CDR2 FQNEAQ (reference sequence). Trimming took 5 bases from V and 10 from J; bases not matched to a gene: 13. The CDR3 length is 14 residues. The full variable domain, completed using reference TRBV7-9 and TRBJ1-2, is DTGVSQNPRHKITKRGQNVTFRCDPISEHNRLYWYRQTLGQGPEFLTYFQNEAQLEKSRLLSDRFSAERPKGSFSTLEIQRTEQGDSAMYLCASSALRTGPYYTFGSGTRLTVV.